The T cell receptor beta chain under discussion was sequenced for a study of blood T cell repertoires in COVID-19. For the study at large: COVID-19 samples collected from the United States, Italy and Spain covered acute and convalescent phases. The cDNA or gDNA used as material had been derived from T cells, B-cell-depleted T cells, or PBMCs.

Germline CDR1 is SGDLS and CDR2 is YYNGEE. V lost 4 bases, J lost 5 bases, and 4 bases stayed unmatched. CDR3 length equals 15 residues. As handled by the study authors: Reference gene primer amplification gave nucleated cell count estimates. TCRdb keeps only in-frame clones here, not all; method: immunoSEQ multiplex PCR. That table gives V, J and clone size, and the DNA gave D and trimming. This sample has about 75,000 clones, with around nine tenths found just once. In this sample, this clone turned up once. The chain links TRBV9 to TRBJ2-5; 14 nucleotides align to TRBD2. The origin of this receptor is a human donor in a cohort sampled during active COVID-19. The sequenced sample was peripheral blood. In DNA, the CDR3 is TGTGCCAGCAGCCGGACTAGCGGGGGGCTGGAGACCCAGTACTTC. It encodes CASSRTSGGLETQYF.